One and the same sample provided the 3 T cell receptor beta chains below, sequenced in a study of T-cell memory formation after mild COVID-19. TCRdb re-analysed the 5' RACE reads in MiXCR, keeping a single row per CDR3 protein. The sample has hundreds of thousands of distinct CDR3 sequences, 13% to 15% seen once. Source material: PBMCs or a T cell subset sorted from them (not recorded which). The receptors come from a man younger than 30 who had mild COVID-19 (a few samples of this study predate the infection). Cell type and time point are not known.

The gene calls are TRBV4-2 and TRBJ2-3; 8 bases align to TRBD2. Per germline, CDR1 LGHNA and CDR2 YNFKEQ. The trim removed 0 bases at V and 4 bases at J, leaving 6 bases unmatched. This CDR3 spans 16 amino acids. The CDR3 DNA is TGTGCCAGCAGCCAAGAGGGGCGGGGGGAAGCAGATACGCAGTATTTT. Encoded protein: CASSQEGRGEADTQYF.

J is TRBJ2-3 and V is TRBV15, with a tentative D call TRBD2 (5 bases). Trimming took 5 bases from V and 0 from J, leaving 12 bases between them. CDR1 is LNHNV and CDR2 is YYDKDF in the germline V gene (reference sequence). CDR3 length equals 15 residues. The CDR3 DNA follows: TGTGCCACCAGCTTCCGGGGTGTGAGCACAGATACGCAGTATTTT. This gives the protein CATSFRGVSTDTQYF.

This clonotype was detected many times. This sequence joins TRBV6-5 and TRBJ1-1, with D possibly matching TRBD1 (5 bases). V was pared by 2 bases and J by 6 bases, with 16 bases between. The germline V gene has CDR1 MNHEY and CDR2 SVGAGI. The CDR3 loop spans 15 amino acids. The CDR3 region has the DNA TGTGCCAGCAGTTACCGCGGGACCGCGGGCTCTGAAGCTTTCTTT. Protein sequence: CASSYRGTAGSEAFF.